Below, 20 T cell receptor beta chains from the same sample are listed, as sequenced in a study of T cells after yellow fever vaccination. TCRdb processed the 5' RACE reads anew with MiXCR; each CDR3 protein has one entry. This table has 500,000 to 650,000 distinct CDR3 sequences, more than 9% appearing once. The sequencing used PBMCs, collected on the day of the yellow fever booster vaccination. The source of these receptors is a man aged 25-40 years who received the YFV17D yellow fever vaccine.

The chain is built from TRBV7-9 and TRBJ2-1; TRBD1 aligns across 7 bases. Germline V gives CDR1 SEHNR, CDR2 FQNEAQ (reference sequence). The CDR3 runs to 13 residues. V was pared by 4 bases and J by 6 bases, with 3 bases of the junction left unmatched. The CDR3 coding sequence is TGTGCCAGCAGCTCGACAGGGTTCAATGAGCAGTTCTTC. Its translation: CASSSTGFNEQFF.

This chain uses TRBV6-2 or TRBV6-3 with TRBJ2-2; 15 nucleotides agree with TRBD2. Germline trimming cut 2 bases from V and 7 bases from J; bases unmatched to any gene: 5. This CDR3 spans 17 amino acids. The germline CDR1 and CDR2 sequences are MNHEY and SVGEGT. This CDR3 reads CASSYGLAGGPDGELFF. The CDR3 DNA sequence: TGTGCCAGCAGTTACGGACTAGCGGGAGGGCCGGACGGGGAGCTGTTTTTT.

The rearrangement links TRBV5-5 to TRBJ1-1; the D gene is possibly TRBD1 (5 bases). Trimming removed 1 base from V and 1 base from J, with 11 bases in between. Per germline, CDR1 SGHKS and CDR2 YYEKEE (reference sequence). The CDR3 spans 15 residues. The CDR3 here is CASSLLPGRNTEAFF. The CDR3 DNA follows: TGTGCCAGCAGCTTGTTACCAGGGAGGAACACTGAAGCTTTCTTT.

This clonotype turned up a few times. CDR3 bases: TGCGCCAGCAGCCAAGAATTTCGGGGCTATGGCTACACCTTC. It codes for CASSQEFRGYGYTF. The rearrangement joins TRBV4-3 to TRBJ1-2; D ambiguous. Trimming pared 0 bases from V and 4 bases from J, leaving 9 bases between. This CDR3 is built from 14 residues. Germline assignment: CDR1 LGHNA and CDR2 YSLEER.

The chain recombines TRBV20-1 with TRBJ1-2; maybe TRBD1 (6 bases). The CDR3 has 12 amino acids. The ends were cut back, 8 bases at V and 2 bases at J, with 12 bases in the middle. The germline V gene has CDR1 DFQATT and CDR2 SNEGSKA (reference sequence). This CDR3 is CSKYRENYGYTF. CDR3 sequence (DNA): TGCAGTAAATACAGGGAAAACTATGGCTACACCTTC.

Many counts were recorded for this clonotype. The rearrangement links TRBV5-5 to TRBJ2-1; maybe TRBD2 (5 bases). In germline, CDR1 is SGHKS, CDR2 YYEKEE (reference sequence). V was cut by 7 bases and J by 3 bases, with 17 bases left in between. The CDR3 is 15 amino acids. The CDR3 nucleotides are TGTGCCAGCTCCCTAGGCGGGCGGGTCTACAATGAGCAGTTCTTC. Its translation is CASSLGGRVYNEQFF.

This clonotype has only a few counts. The rearrangement joins TRBV5-4 to TRBJ2-1; no definite D call. The CDR3 is 15 residues long. V was cut by 0 bases and J by 1 base, with 8 bases left in between. CDR1 is SGHNT and CDR2 is YYREEE in the germline V gene (reference sequence). The CDR3 coding sequence is TGTGCCAGCAGCTTGGGGGTGGAATCCTACAATGAGCAGTTCTTC. Its protein product is CASSLGVESYNEQFF.

This clonotype was observed a few times. The chain combines TRBV20-1 with TRBJ2-1; tentative D call: TRBD2 (6 bases). Looked up from germline, CDR1 is DFQATT and CDR2 is SNEGSKA (reference sequence). This CDR3 is built from 12 residues. The germline V and J ends were trimmed by 6 bases and 5 bases, with 11 bases remaining between them. CDR3 coding DNA: TGCAGTGCCCGGGACTGGAACAATGAGCAGTTCTTC. Translated: CSARDWNNEQFF.

The chain is built from TRBV15 and TRBJ2-7; D is uncertain. The CDR3 is 14 residues long. Trimming left V 0 bases short and J 3 bases short, with 9 bases between. Per germline, CDR1 LNHNV and CDR2 YYDKDF (reference sequence). The CDR3 nucleotides read TGTGCCACCAGCAGAGAGTTGGCGGTCTACGAGCAGTACTTC. It encodes CATSRELAVYEQYF.

CDR3 DNA sequence: TGTGCCAGCAGTGGGTTGAAGGGTTACACAGATACGCAGTATTTT. Translated, it gives CASSGLKGYTDTQYF. The chain combines TRBV25-1 with TRBJ2-3; D is uncertain. V lost 4 bases to trimming and J lost 2 bases, with 13 bases between them. The CDR3 is 15 amino acids. Germline V CDR1 and CDR2: MGHDK, SYGVNS.

This clonotype turned up a few times. The J gene is TRBJ2-1, the V gene TRBV6-1; 7 bases agree with TRBD1. Germline V gives CDR1 MNHNS, CDR2 SASEGT. There are 14 residues in the CDR3. The V gene end was trimmed by 6 bases and the J gene end by 7 bases; junction bases not matched to a gene: 9. The CDR3 bases are TGTGCCAGCAGGCGTCCGGGACAGAGAAATGAGCAGTTCTTC. Its protein product is CASRRPGQRNEQFF.

A few counts support this clonotype. The DNA for the CDR3 is TGTGCCACCAGCAGCGCTCTAGCGGGAAACTCCTACGAGCAGTACTTC. Its protein is CATSSALAGNSYEQYF. The rearrangement joins TRBV15 to TRBJ2-7; TRBD2 aligns across 9 bases. This CDR3 has 16 amino acids. J lost 0 bases, V lost 3 bases, and 6 bases had no gene match. Germline V CDR1 and CDR2: LNHNV, YYDKDF (reference sequence).

This clonotype came up a few times. V usage is TRBV18 and J usage is TRBJ2-2; tentatively, D is TRBD2 (5 bases). This CDR3 is built from 15 residues. V was trimmed by 3 bases and J by 6 bases, leaving 14 bases between them. Germline V gene data show CDR1 as KGHSH and CDR2 as LQKENI. The CDR3 is CASSPWTPSAGELFF. Written as DNA, the CDR3 is TGTGCCAGCTCACCTTGGACTCCTAGTGCCGGGGAGCTGTTTTTT. The whole variable domain, remainder taken from reference TRBV18 and TRBJ2-2, is NAGVMQNPRHLVRRRGQEARLRCSPMKGHSHVYWYRQLPEEGLKFMVYLQKENIIDESGMPKERFSAEFPKEGPSILRIQQVVRGDSAAYFCASSPWTPSAGELFFGEGSRLTVL.

This clonotype has only a few counts. The CDR3 loop is CVCAAGGEIYLEDTQYF. CDR3 in DNA: TGCGTCTGCGCTGCCGGGGGTGAGATTTACCTCGAGGATACGCAGTATTTT. The chain recombines TRBV20-1 with TRBJ2-3; a possible D gene is TRBD2 (6 bases). The germline gives CDR1 DFQATT, CDR2 SNEGSKA (reference sequence). The CDR3 spans 17 residues.

This clonotype showed up just a few times. The chain couples TRBV5-1 to TRBJ1-5; tentatively, D is TRBD1 (5 bases). The V end was cut by 3 bases, the J end by 4 bases, with 14 bases between. Germline CDR1 SGHRS, CDR2 YFSETQ. The CDR3 extends over 15 amino acids. The CDR3 DNA reads TGCGCCAGCAGCTGGGGGGGTGCGGTAAATCAGCCCCAGCATTTT. Translating it yields CASSWGGAVNQPQHF.

CDR3 protein: CASSRGKGLSGNTIYF. The CDR3 region has the DNA TGTGCCAGCAGTCGGGGAAAAGGGCTCTCTGGAAACACCATATATTTT. The rearrangement uses TRBV12-3 or TRBV12-4 and TRBJ1-3; D unresolved. This CDR3 has 16 amino acids. V lost 5 bases and J lost 0, with 14 bases in between.

The rearrangement joins TRBV19 to TRBJ2-4, with D possibly being TRBD2 (6 bases). Trimming shortened V by 5 bases and J by 6 bases, and 17 bases separated the two germline ends. The CDR3 is 15 residues long. The V gene's germline CDR1 is LNHDA and CDR2 SQIVND (reference sequence). The CDR3 protein is CASSPVLAQRNIQYF. The CDR3 region has the DNA TGTGCCAGTAGTCCCGTGCTAGCGCAAAGAAACATTCAGTACTTC.

The chain has TRBV5-1 and TRBJ2-7; 11 nucleotides line up with TRBD1. J was trimmed by 7 bases and V by 4 bases; bases with no gene match: 10. Germline CDR1 and CDR2: SGHRS and YFSETQ. The CDR3 contains 15 residues. The CDR3 DNA follows: TGCGCCAGCAGCCGAAATGGACAGGGGGCGGAAGAGCAGTACTTC. Its translation is CASSRNGQGAEEQYF.

This clonotype was counted a few times. V gene TRBV10-3 combines with J gene TRBJ2-7; 8 bases align to TRBD2. Germline CDR1 and CDR2: ENHRY and SYGVKD. There are 13 residues in the CDR3. After removal of 6 bases from V and 6 bases from J, the junction contained 7 bases not matched to a gene. The CDR3 loop reads CAISQREMSEQYF. As DNA, the CDR3 is TGTGCCATCAGCCAGCGGGAGATGTCCGAGCAGTACTTC.

V gene TRBV6-2 or TRBV6-3 combines with J gene TRBJ2-4; no clear D gene. Germline CDR1 is MNHEY and CDR2 is SVGEGT. The germline V and J ends were trimmed by 6 bases and 7 bases, with 16 bases remaining between them. The CDR3 runs 14 residues. The CDR3 DNA reads TGTGCCAGCAGACCTCTCCGACCCCCCAACATTCAGTACTTC. It is translated as CASRPLRPPNIQYF.